One and the same sample provided the 24 T cell receptor beta chains below, sequenced in a study of T cells in narcolepsy. Data came from immunoSEQ multiplex PCR; TCRdb stores just in-frame clones and leaves some out. The table has under 20,000 clones, approximately 90% seen once; the top ten hold over 0.7%. Sequenced: memory (CD45RA-) CD4+ T cells from blood. Source of these receptors: a human donor in good health.

This clone has only one observation. The V call is TRBV7-2, the J call TRBJ2-1; D uncertain. V was shortened by 4 bases and J by 1 base, with 11 bases between the two germline ends. Germline loops: CDR1 SGHTA, CDR2 FQGNSA. There are 15 residues in the CDR3. This chain's CDR3 is CASSSRPTSYNEQFF. CDR3 DNA: TGTGCCAGCAGCTCAAGACCTACTTCCTACAATGAGCAGTTCTTC. Full variable domain (missing parts from reference TRBV7-2 and TRBJ2-1): GAGVSQSPSNKVTEKGKDVELRCDPISGHTALYWYRQSLGQGLEFLIYFQGNSAPDKSGLPSDRFSAERTGGSVSTLTIQRTQQEDSAVYLCASSSRPTSYNEQFFGPGTRLTVL.

V usage is TRBV6-5 and J usage is TRBJ1-1; D perhaps matches TRBD1 (5 bases). V lost 5 bases and J lost 1, with 14 bases in between. The CDR3 is 15 residues long. Per the germline V gene, CDR1 is MNHEY and CDR2 is SVGAGI. This CDR3 is CASSRGGTTNTEAFF. In nucleotides, the CDR3 is TGTGCCAGCAGTAGGGGTGGGACTACGAACACTGAAGCTTTCTTT.

The chain joins TRBV2 to TRBJ1-3; no firm D call. This CDR3 contains 14 residues. Trimming took off 1 base at V and 2 bases at J, with 6 bases between the two ends. Germline V gene data show CDR1 as SNHLY and CDR2 as FYNNEI. In DNA form, the CDR3 reads TGTGCCAGCAGTGAAGGGACGGCTGGAAACACCATATATTTT. It codes for CASSEGTAGNTIYF.

The genes are TRBV4-1 and TRBJ2-7; a possible D gene is TRBD1 (5 bases). The CDR3 contains 15 residues. CDR1 and CDR2 (germline): MGHRA, YSYEKL. Trimming took off 1 base at V and 3 bases at J, with 13 bases between the two ends. CDR3 protein: CASSQVLTALYEQYF. The CDR3 coding sequence is TGCGCCAGCAGCCAAGTGTTGACAGCCCTCTACGAGCAGTACTTC.

This clone has a single count. The V call is TRBV6-5, the J call TRBJ2-1; 8 nucleotides match TRBD2. Germline-derived CDR1 and CDR2 are MNHEY and SVGAGI. The J segment lost 8 bases and the V segment lost 8 bases, leaving 14 bases of the junction unmatched. The CDR3 spans 15 residues. CDR3 coding DNA: TGTGCCAGCTCTGAGGACACAGGACTAGCACATGAGCAGTTCTTC. Translating gives CASSEDTGLAHEQFF.

The chain is built from TRBV7-2 and TRBJ1-6, with D possibly matching TRBD1 (5 bases). The germline gives CDR1 SGHTA, CDR2 FQGNSA. With 5 bases removed from V and 9 bases from J, the gap between germline ends came to 17 bases. The CDR3 has 15 residues. The CDR3 DNA follows: TGTGCCAGCAGCCGTAAGGTCTTCGGGGGTTCACCCCTCCACTTT. Protein product: CASSRKVFGGSPLHF.

The chain employs TRBV5-4 and TRBJ2-3; TRBD1 matches at 8 bases. V gave up 3 bases and J gave up 3 bases; unmatched junction bases: 9. This CDR3 has 16 residues. The germline gives CDR1 SGHNT, CDR2 YYREEE (reference sequence). DNA for the CDR3: TGTGCCAGCAGCTCTTCAGGGGGCGCGGGGACAGATACGCAGTATTTT. Translated, it gives CASSSSGGAGTDTQYF.

The genes are TRBV5-1 and TRBJ2-3; TRBD2 agrees at 11 bases. With 0 bases clipped from V and 5 bases from J, the junction kept 5 bases outside the gene matches. In germline, CDR1 is SGHRS, CDR2 YFSETQ. The CDR3 is 16 amino acids. CDR3 in DNA: TGCGCCAGCAGCTTGGATGCTAGCGGGGGGAAAGATACGCAGTATTTT. The encoded protein is CASSLDASGGKDTQYF.

This clone was counted a few times. V is TRBV4-3 and J is TRBJ1-1; D is unclear. Germline assignment: CDR1 LGHNA and CDR2 YSLEER. This CDR3 region has 15 residues. Trimming shortened V by 0 bases and J by 1 base, and 9 bases separated the two germline ends. The CDR3 bases are TGCGCCAGCAGCCAAGACGGAGGAGGGAACACTGAAGCTTTCTTT. It specifies CASSQDGGGNTEAFF.

The CDR3 coding sequence is TGCGCCAGCAGCCTAGGGACAGCACAAGAGACCCAGTACTTC. Encoded protein: CASSLGTAQETQYF. The rearrangement joins TRBV5-1 to TRBJ2-5; 7 positions agree with TRBD1. CDR1 and CDR2 from the germline V gene are SGHRS and YFSETQ. The junction had 5 bases not matched to a gene; V was cut back by 4 bases and J by 2 bases. This CDR3 comprises 14 residues.

The rearrangement links TRBV7-2 to TRBJ2-6; weak D call: TRBD1 (6 bases). V was trimmed by 3 bases and J by 4 bases, leaving 10 bases between them. Germline CDR1 and CDR2: SGHTA and FQGNSA. This CDR3 is built from 15 residues. This CDR3 reads CASSFSQGGANVLTF. The CDR3, as DNA: TGTGCCAGCAGCTTCTCACAGGGAGGGGCCAACGTCCTGACTTTC.

This clone was recorded once. Within the sample, other DNA sequences also encode this same CDR3. This rearrangement joins TRBV19 to TRBJ1-5; TRBD1 might be the D (5 bases). The CDR3 is made up of 14 amino acids. V shed 6 bases and J shed 5 bases, with 14 bases lying between them. Germline V lookup: CDR1 LNHDA, CDR2 SQIVND (reference sequence). CDR3 in DNA: TGTGCCAGTAGCATAAGAGGCAGGGATCAGCCCCAGCATTTT. It codes for CASSIRGRDQPQHF.

This chain connects TRBV5-3 to TRBJ2-7; 14 bases are shared with TRBD2. TRBV5-3 belongs to the ORF category, with a function that is uncertain. J gave up 5 bases and V 3 bases, and 13 bases lay outside the gene matches. The CDR3 loop spans 18 amino acids. CDR3 bases: TGTGCCAGAAGCTCCCGAGACGGGACTAGCGGGAGCGGGGACGAGCAGTACTTC. This codes for CARSSRDGTSGSGDEQYF.

The V call is TRBV11-3, the J call TRBJ2-1, with D unclear. V was trimmed by 2 bases and J by 0 bases, leaving 5 bases between them. The germline V gene encodes CDR1 SGHNT and CDR2 YENEEA. The CDR3 runs to 14 residues. The CDR3 coding sequence is TGTGCCAGCAGCTTACTTAACTCCTACAATGAGCAGTTCTTC. Protein product: CASSLLNSYNEQFF.

V is TRBV4-1 and J is TRBJ1-2; D ambiguous. From germline, CDR1 is MGHRA and CDR2 YSYEKL. The CDR3 has 15 residues. V was pared by 0 bases and J by 0 bases, with 8 bases between. The CDR3 region has the DNA TGCGCCAGCAGCCAAGACTGGGGTTCTAACTATGGCTACACCTTC. Its translation is CASSQDWGSNYGYTF.

The table lists this clone with a few counts. The V and J genes are TRBV7-9 and TRBJ1-5, with 11 positions matching TRBD1. Germline V lookup: CDR1 SEHNR, CDR2 FQNEAQ (reference sequence). The J segment lost 2 bases and the V segment lost 1 base, leaving 10 bases of the junction unmatched. The CDR3 totals 19 residues. The CDR3: CASSLEWGTGGLGNQPQHF. The CDR3 bases are TGTGCCAGCAGCTTAGAGTGGGGGACAGGGGGACTGGGCAATCAGCCCCAGCATTTT.

The chain carries TRBV18 and TRBJ2-5, with 7 bases aligning to TRBD2. The germline V gene has CDR1 KGHSH and CDR2 LQKENI. The V segment lost 4 bases and the J segment 3 bases; nucleotides outside the gene matches: 8. The CDR3 is made up of 15 amino acids. The chain's CDR3 is CASSRDAGLEETQYF. The CDR3 DNA reads as TGTGCCAGCTCACGAGACGCAGGACTAGAAGAGACCCAGTACTTC.

J is TRBJ1-1 and V is TRBV6-4; 7 bases agree with TRBD1. Germline V gene data show CDR1 as MRHNA and CDR2 as SNTAGT. The J segment lost 4 bases and the V segment lost 3 bases, leaving 8 bases of the junction unmatched. This CDR3 is 15 amino acids long. The CDR3 nucleotides are TGTGCCAGCAGTGATGGACAGGCCGGGAGCACTGAAGCTTTCTTT. It is translated as CASSDGQAGSTEAFF.

The rearrangement links TRBV14 to TRBJ1-4; TRBD1 might be the D (5 bases). The CDR3 runs 15 residues. Germline-derived CDR1 and CDR2 are SGHDN and FVKESK. Trimming shortened V by 1 base and J by 4 bases, and 10 bases separated the two germline ends. The CDR3 sequence is CASSQVGTINEKLFF. The CDR3 DNA follows: TGTGCCAGCAGCCAAGTTGGGACGATTAATGAAAAACTGTTTTTT.

In its sample, this clone was seen a few times. The V gene is TRBV2, the J gene TRBJ2-7, with 10 bases that match TRBD2. The CDR3 runs 15 residues. Trimming took 3 bases from V and 3 from J; bases not matched to a gene: 5. Per the germline V gene, CDR1 is SNHLY and CDR2 is FYNNEI. In DNA, the CDR3 is TGTGCCAGCAGTGATCAAGCGGGGGGGGACTACGAGCAGTACTTC. Amino acids: CASSDQAGGDYEQYF.

CDR3 loop: CASSELAGGYNEQFF. The CDR3 bases are TGCGCCAGCAGTGAGTTAGCGGGGGGATACAATGAGCAGTTCTTC. The gene calls are TRBV10-1 and TRBJ2-1; TRBD2 aligns across 10 bases. This CDR3 contains 15 residues. Trimming at V came to 1 base and at J to 4 bases, leaving 1 base not matched to a gene. Germline V CDR1 and CDR2: WNHNN, SYGVQD (reference sequence).

This chain uses TRBV4-1 with TRBJ2-6; D gene uncertain. The CDR3 extends over 14 amino acids. V was clipped by 7 bases and J by 0 bases, with 7 bases between them. Germline V lookup: CDR1 MGHRA, CDR2 YSYEKL. DNA for the CDR3: TGCGCCAGCACAAGGGACTCTGGGGCCAACGTCCTGACTTTC. Translating it yields CASTRDSGANVLTF.

The rearrangement uses TRBV7-8 and TRBJ2-5; perhaps TRBD2 as D (5 bases). The last part of the DNA fits TRBJ2-7 better; the J call may be wrong. Germline CDR1 reads SGHVS; CDR2 reads FQNEAQ. The CDR3 covers 18 residues. CDR3 residues: CASIASATTPISSYEQYF. In DNA form, the CDR3 reads TGTGCCAGCATCGCCTCCGCGACTACTCCCATTAGCTCCTACGAGCAGTACTTC.

V is TRBV11-2 and J is TRBJ1-1; D may be TRBD1 (6 bases). CDR3 length: 13 amino acids. Germline V gene lookup returns CDR1 SGHAT and CDR2 FQNNGV. The V gene lost 6 bases and the J gene lost 7 bases, with 15 bases spanning the gap. The CDR3 region is CASSLLRQVEAFF. CDR3 bases: TGTGCCAGCAGTTTGCTTAGACAGGTTGAAGCTTTCTTT.